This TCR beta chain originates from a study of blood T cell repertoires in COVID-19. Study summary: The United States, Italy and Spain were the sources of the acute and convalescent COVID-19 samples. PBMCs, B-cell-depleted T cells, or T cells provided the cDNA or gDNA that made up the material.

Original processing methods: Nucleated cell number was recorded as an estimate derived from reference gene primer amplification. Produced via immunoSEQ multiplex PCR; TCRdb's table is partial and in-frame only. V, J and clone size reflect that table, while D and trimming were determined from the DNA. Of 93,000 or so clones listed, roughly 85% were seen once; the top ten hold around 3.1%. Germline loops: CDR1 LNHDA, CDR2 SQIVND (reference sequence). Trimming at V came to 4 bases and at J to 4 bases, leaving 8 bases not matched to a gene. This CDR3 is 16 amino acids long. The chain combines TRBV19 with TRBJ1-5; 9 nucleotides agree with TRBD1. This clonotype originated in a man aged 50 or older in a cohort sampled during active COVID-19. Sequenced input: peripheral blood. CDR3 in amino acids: CASSTPGQGLNQPQHF. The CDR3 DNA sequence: TGTGCCAGTAGTACCCCGGGACAGGGTCTGAATCAGCCCCAGCATTTT.